These 26 T cell receptor beta chains were sequenced from one sample in a study of blood T cells in healthy people across ages. The second PCR ran about 6 to 12 cycles with a sample-barcoded 5' primer and J-beta primers. TCRdb independently ran MiXCR on the 5' RACE reads; one entry per CDR3 protein. The repertoire holds around 990,000 distinct CDR3 sequences, with almost 25% as singletons. Another study also made use of these data, one on T cells of mothers and their children.

Material: blood. Every receptor here comes from a girl aged 2 to 9 in good health.

CDR3 sequence (DNA): TGTGCCAGCAGCTTTACTACTAGCGGGGGGGCCTACAATGAGCAGTTCTTC. It translates to CASSFTTSGGAYNEQFF. The rearrangement links TRBV5-6 to TRBJ2-1, with TRBD2 matching over 13 bases. The CDR3 runs 17 residues. J gave up 2 bases and V 2 bases, and 4 bases lay outside the gene matches. Germline V CDR1 and CDR2: SGHDT, YYEEEE.

In this sample, this clonotype turned up a few times. The chain has TRBV9 and TRBJ2-2; no clear D. V gave up 2 bases and J gave up 5 bases, with 7 bases separating them. Germline CDR1 and CDR2: SGDLS and YYNGEE. The CDR3 length is 13 residues. This chain's CDR3 is CASSVAVTGELFF. CDR3 in DNA: TGTGCCAGCAGCGTGGCCGTAACCGGGGAGCTGTTTTTT.

This chain connects TRBV29-1 to TRBJ1-4; D not certain. Germline values: CDR1 SQVTM, CDR2 ANQGSEA. V lost 8 bases and J lost 7, with 11 bases in between. The CDR3 has 11 residues. CDR3 protein: CSFRTAEKLFF. As DNA, the CDR3 is TGCAGCTTCAGGACGGCTGAAAAACTGTTTTTT.

The chain employs TRBV7-2 and TRBJ2-1; 8 positions agree with TRBD1. Trimming took 3 bases from V and 4 from J; bases not matched to a gene: 8. The CDR3 runs 16 residues. Germline lookup yields CDR1 SGHTA and CDR2 FQGNSA. CDR3 loop: CASSFNSGTGYNEQFF. The CDR3 bases are TGTGCCAGCAGCTTTAACTCCGGGACAGGATACAATGAGCAGTTCTTC.

The chain combines TRBV7-2 with TRBJ1-3; D unclear. V was shortened by 1 base and J by 8 bases, with 18 bases between the two germline ends. Germline assignment: CDR1 SGHTA and CDR2 FQGNSA. The CDR3 spans 16 residues. Here the CDR3 DNA reads TGTGCCAGCAGCTTAGATGTCCAGAACCCCGGGGACACCATATATTTT. It is translated as CASSLDVQNPGDTIYF.

This chain uses TRBV5-1 with TRBJ2-2, with D hard to call. This CDR3 contains 15 residues. Trimming left V 0 bases short and J 5 bases short, with 11 bases between. Germline V gene sequence: CDR1 SGHRS, CDR2 YFSETQ. The CDR3 coding sequence is TGCGCCAGCAGCTTGGTACTCGCGGAAACCGGGGAGCTGTTTTTT. This codes for CASSLVLAETGELFF.

This clonotype was detected many times. The chain carries TRBV2 and TRBJ2-5; TRBD1 matches at 7 bases. The CDR3 contains 15 residues. The V and J ends lost 6 bases and 1 base, in that order; junction bases with no gene match: 8. From germline, CDR1 is SNHLY and CDR2 FYNNEI. CDR3 bases: TGTGCCAGCAGGGGACAGATGGGGCGCCAAGAGACCCAGTACTTC. As protein: CASRGQMGRQETQYF.

This clonotype came up a few times. The chain is built from TRBV7-9 and TRBJ1-1; D remains unclear. Trimming stripped 1 base from V and 3 bases from J, with 9 bases between. CDR3 length equals 14 residues. CDR1 SEHNR and CDR2 FQNEAQ come from the germline V gene (reference sequence). CDR3 amino acids: CASSLDSVDTEAFF. As DNA, the CDR3 is TGTGCCAGCAGCTTAGATTCGGTCGACACTGAAGCTTTCTTT.

The chain carries TRBV14 and TRBJ2-5; no definite D call. Judging by the DNA end, TRBJ2-1 fits better; the J call may be wrong. The germline CDR1 and CDR2 sequences are SGHDN and FVKESK. The CDR3 loop spans 13 amino acids. The CDR3 loop is CASSQGRMNEQFF. For the CDR3, the DNA is TGTGCCAGCAGCCAAGGAAGGATGAATGAGCAGTTCTTC.

This chain joins TRBV7-2 and TRBJ1-1; D remains unclear. Germline CDR1 reads SGHTA; CDR2 reads FQGNSA. This CDR3 is built from 11 residues. Trimming took 4 bases from V and 7 from J, leaving 7 bases between them. The CDR3: CASSSYGEAFF. CDR3 DNA sequence: TGTGCCAGCAGCTCATACGGTGAAGCTTTCTTT.

This clonotype was detected ten times or more. This chain joins TRBV20-1 and TRBJ2-1; 7 bases map to TRBD2. Germline CDR1 is DFQATT and CDR2 is SNEGSKA (reference sequence). The CDR3 totals 12 residues. Trimming removed 0 bases from V and 8 bases from J; junction bases left unmatched: 1. CDR3 amino acids: CSAREREYEQFF. The CDR3 DNA reads TGCAGTGCTAGAGAGCGGGAGTATGAGCAGTTCTTC.

In its sample, this clonotype was seen a few times. The V and J genes are TRBV28 and TRBJ2-1, with 13 bases fitting TRBD2. The V segment lost 6 bases and the J segment 8 bases; nucleotides outside the gene matches: 7. The CDR3 is made up of 15 amino acids. Germline V gene data show CDR1 as MDHEN and CDR2 as SYDVKM. The CDR3: CASSSPGLAGYEQFF. CDR3 nucleotides: TGTGCCAGCAGCTCACCGGGACTAGCGGGATATGAGCAGTTCTTC.

Only a few counts were recorded for this clonotype. The chain links TRBV29-1 to TRBJ2-7; tentative D call: TRBD2 (5 bases). With 6 bases removed from V and 0 bases from J, the gap between germline ends came to 12 bases. Germline V gives CDR1 SQVTM, CDR2 ANQGSEA. The CDR3 has 13 amino acids. The CDR3 is CSVITDYSYEQYF. In DNA, the CDR3 is TGCAGCGTCATTACCGACTACTCCTACGAGCAGTACTTC.

The genes are TRBV4-2 and TRBJ2-5; D call uncertain. The length of the CDR3 is 14 residues. V lost 2 bases to trimming and J lost 3 bases, with 10 bases between them. CDR1 and CDR2 from the germline V gene are LGHNA and YNFKEQ. The CDR3 loop is CASSQPIKEETQYF. The CDR3, as DNA: TGTGCCAGCAGCCAACCAATCAAGGAAGAGACCCAGTACTTC.

This clonotype was seen more than once but under ten times. V is TRBV4-2 and J is TRBJ1-2; 7 positions agree with TRBD1. Germline CDR1 reads LGHNA; CDR2 reads YNFKEQ. This CDR3 has 17 residues. With 2 bases clipped from V and 4 bases from J, the junction kept 13 bases outside the gene matches. The CDR3 nucleotides are TGTGCCAGCAGCCAAACCTTTACAGGGGTCACTAGCTATGGCTACACCTTC. Protein product: CASSQTFTGVTSYGYTF.

This chain uses TRBV4-1 with TRBJ2-7, with 7 bases matching TRBD2. The last part of the DNA fits TRBJ2-1 better; the J call may be wrong. The germline CDR1 and CDR2 sequences are MGHRA and YSYEKL. The CDR3 spans 15 residues. The CDR3 nucleotides are TGCGCCAGCAGCCAACAACCGGGACTATGGAATGAGCAGTTCTTC. This translates into CASSQQPGLWNEQFF.

V gene TRBV29-1 combines with J gene TRBJ1-5; TRBD1 is a possible D gene (5 bases). This CDR3 is built from 12 residues. Trimming pared 5 bases from V and 4 bases from J, leaving 9 bases between. The germline gives CDR1 SQVTM, CDR2 ANQGSEA. The CDR3, as DNA: TGCAGCGTTCAAGGGGATAATCAGCCCCAGCATTTT. It encodes CSVQGDNQPQHF.

This clonotype turned up a few times. V usage is TRBV5-1 and J usage is TRBJ2-7; 8 positions agree with TRBD2. The V gene's germline CDR1 is SGHRS and CDR2 YFSETQ. V lost 8 bases and J lost 1; bases outside the gene matches: 8. The CDR3 is made up of 14 amino acids. CDR3 nucleotide sequence: TGCGCCAGTGCTACTAGCGGTCAATCCTACGAGCAGTACTTC. Translated, it gives CASATSGQSYEQYF.

The chain has TRBV6-5 and TRBJ2-7, with D unclear. The CDR3 is 13 amino acids. Looked up from germline, CDR1 is MNHEY and CDR2 is SVGAGI. V shed 5 bases and J shed 4 bases, with 12 bases lying between them. DNA of the CDR3: TGTGCCAGCAGTCTTGAGACGGATTACGAGCAGTACTTC. Protein sequence: CASSLETDYEQYF.

V and J are TRBV15 and TRBJ2-3; 11 positions match TRBD2. After removal of 3 bases from V and 6 bases from J, the junction contained 8 bases not matched to a gene. Germline assignment: CDR1 LNHNV and CDR2 YYDKDF (reference sequence). The CDR3 contains 16 residues. The CDR3 is CATSRMILAGGDTQYF. The CDR3 bases are TGTGCCACCAGCAGGATGATCCTAGCGGGAGGCGATACGCAGTATTTT.

This chain uses TRBV5-1 with TRBJ2-1; D ambiguous. The end of the DNA aligns better with TRBJ2-7, so the J call may be wrong. The CDR3 is 14 amino acids. The germline V gene encodes CDR1 SGHRS and CDR2 YFSETQ. CDR3 nucleotides: TGCGCCAGCAGCTTGGGCACCATCCTCTACGAGCAGTACTTC. This sequence encodes CASSLGTILYEQYF.

The rearrangement uses TRBV12-3 or TRBV12-4 and TRBJ2-5, with a possible D match to TRBD1 (6 bases). The J call could be wrong; TRBJ2-1 is a better fit for the DNA end. The CDR3 spans 12 residues. DNA of the CDR3: TGTGCCAGCGGAAAGGGGGTGGATGAGCAGTTCTTC. The encoded protein is CASGKGVDEQFF.

This clonotype was seen a few times. The J gene is TRBJ1-4, the V gene TRBV29-1; D possibly corresponds to TRBD1 (6 bases). CDR1 and CDR2 (germline): SQVTM, ANQGSEA. With 7 bases removed from V and 8 bases from J, the gap between germline ends came to 17 bases. The CDR3 covers 13 residues. CDR3 DNA: TGCAGCGGCGGGGGGGGGCAGGAGGAAAAACTGTTTTTT. It codes for CSGGGGQEEKLFF.

The chain is built from TRBV24-1 and TRBJ1-5; 10 positions agree with TRBD1. After removal of 6 bases from V and 6 bases from J, the junction contained 10 bases not matched to a gene. The CDR3 is 16 residues long. Germline V gives CDR1 KGHDR, CDR2 SFDVKD. CDR3 loop: CATSSTTGGESQPQHF. CDR3 nucleotides: TGTGCCACCAGTTCCACGACAGGGGGCGAGTCTCAGCCCCAGCATTTT.

A few counts support this clonotype. The chain uses TRBV12-3 or TRBV12-4 and TRBJ1-5; TRBD1 matches 8 bases. The CDR3 totals 15 residues. V shed 5 bases, J shed 7 bases, and the junction held 10 bases outside the gene matches. The CDR3, as DNA: TGTGCCAGCAGTACACAGGGGGGACTTGAACAGCCCCAGCATTTT. Residues: CASSTQGGLEQPQHF.

This clonotype occurred many times. This chain connects TRBV6-5 to TRBJ2-6; D is uncertain. Trimming took off 0 bases at V and 1 base at J, with 7 bases between the two ends. There are 16 residues in the CDR3. Germline assignment: CDR1 MNHEY and CDR2 SVGAGI. The CDR3 DNA sequence: TGTGCCAGCAGTTACTCGTTCGGTTCTGGGGCCAACGTCCTGACTTTC. Translation gives CASSYSFGSGANVLTF.